Here is one T cell receptor beta chain with its context. This record belongs to a study of blood T cell repertoires in COVID-19. The overall study: Specimens from acute and convalescent COVID-19 originated in the United States, Italy and Spain. Sources were T cells, B-cell-depleted T cells, or PBMCs; the material itself was cDNA or gDNA.

Per the authors' pipeline: Estimated nucleated cell counts came from reference gene primer amplification. Profiled with immunoSEQ multiplex PCR; TCRdb holds only in-frame clones, not every one. Clone size and the V and J calls come from that table; the DNA yielded D and trimming. The sample yields fewer than 40,000 clones, roughly 88% seen once. The CDR3 is 15 residues long. The germline V and J ends were trimmed by 7 bases and 0 bases, with 14 bases remaining between them. The germline CDR1 and CDR2 sequences are SEHNR and FQNEAQ (reference sequence). The specimen sequenced was peripheral blood. The chain combines TRBV7-9 with TRBJ2-3; D is perhaps TRBD2 (5 bases). The clonotype comes from a man aged 65-85 years with active COVID-19. The CDR3, as DNA: TGTGCCAGCACCCCCCCACGCGGGAGCACAGATACGCAGTATTTT. Residues: CASTPPRGSTDTQYF.